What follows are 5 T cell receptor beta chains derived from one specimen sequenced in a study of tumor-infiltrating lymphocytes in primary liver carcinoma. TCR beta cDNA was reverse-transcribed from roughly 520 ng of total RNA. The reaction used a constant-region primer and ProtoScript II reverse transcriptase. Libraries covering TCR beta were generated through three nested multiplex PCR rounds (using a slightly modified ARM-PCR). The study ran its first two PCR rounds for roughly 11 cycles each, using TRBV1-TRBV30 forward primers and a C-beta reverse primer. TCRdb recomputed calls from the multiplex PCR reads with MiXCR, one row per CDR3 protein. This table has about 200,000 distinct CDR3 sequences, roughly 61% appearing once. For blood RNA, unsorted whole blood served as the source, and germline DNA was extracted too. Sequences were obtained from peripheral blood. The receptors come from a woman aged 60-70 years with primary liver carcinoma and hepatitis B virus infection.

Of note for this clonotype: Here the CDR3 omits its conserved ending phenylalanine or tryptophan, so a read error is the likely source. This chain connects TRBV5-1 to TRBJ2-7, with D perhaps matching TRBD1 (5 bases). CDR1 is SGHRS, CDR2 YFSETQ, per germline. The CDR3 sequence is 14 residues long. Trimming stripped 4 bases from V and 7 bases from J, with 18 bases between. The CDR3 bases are TGCGCCAGCAGCCCGGAATTACAGGCGTATGAGCAGTACTAC. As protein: CASSPELQAYEQYY.

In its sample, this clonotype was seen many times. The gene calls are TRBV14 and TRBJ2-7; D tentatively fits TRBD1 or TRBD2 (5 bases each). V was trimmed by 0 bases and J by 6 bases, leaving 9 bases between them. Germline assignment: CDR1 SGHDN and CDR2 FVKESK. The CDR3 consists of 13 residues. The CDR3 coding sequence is TGTGCCAGCAGCCAAGATTTAGGGACCGAGCAGTACTTC. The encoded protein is CASSQDLGTEQYF.

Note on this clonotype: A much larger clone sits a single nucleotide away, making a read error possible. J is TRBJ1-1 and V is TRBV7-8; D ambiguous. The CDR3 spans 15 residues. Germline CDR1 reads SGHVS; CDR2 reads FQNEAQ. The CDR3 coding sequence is TGTGCCAGCACCTTATCCGCCGGTGGAAACACTGAAGCTTTCTTT. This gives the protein CASTLSAGGNTEAFF.

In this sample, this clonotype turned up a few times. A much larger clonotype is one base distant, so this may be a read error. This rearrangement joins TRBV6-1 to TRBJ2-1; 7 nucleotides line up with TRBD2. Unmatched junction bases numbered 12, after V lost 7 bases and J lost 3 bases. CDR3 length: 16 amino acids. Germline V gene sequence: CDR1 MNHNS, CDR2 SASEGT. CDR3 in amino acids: CASNSKLAQNYNEQFF. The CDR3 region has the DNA TGTGCCAGCAACTCCAAACTAGCGCAAAACTACAATGAGCAGTTCTTC.

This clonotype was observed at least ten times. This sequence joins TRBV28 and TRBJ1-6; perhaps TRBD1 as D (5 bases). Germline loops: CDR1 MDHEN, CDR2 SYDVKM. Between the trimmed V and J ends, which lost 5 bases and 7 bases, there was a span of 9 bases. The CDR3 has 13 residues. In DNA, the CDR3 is TGTGCCAGCAGTATGGGGGGGAATTCACCCCTCCACTTT. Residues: CASSMGGNSPLHF.